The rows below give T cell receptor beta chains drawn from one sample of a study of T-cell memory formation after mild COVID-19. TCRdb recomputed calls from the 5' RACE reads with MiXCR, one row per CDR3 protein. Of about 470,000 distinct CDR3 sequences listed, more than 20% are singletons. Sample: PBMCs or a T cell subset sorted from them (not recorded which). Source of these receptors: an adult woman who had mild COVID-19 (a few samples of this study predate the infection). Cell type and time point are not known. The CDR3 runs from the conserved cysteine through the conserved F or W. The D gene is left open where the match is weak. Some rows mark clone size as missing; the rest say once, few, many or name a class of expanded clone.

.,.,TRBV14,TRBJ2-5,TGTGCCAGCAGCCAAGATCGTGGTGGGTTTTTAACCCAAGAGACCCAGTACTTC,CASSQDRGGFLTQETQYF
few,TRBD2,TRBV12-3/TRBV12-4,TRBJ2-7,TGTGCCAGCAGCGGACTAGCGGGCGGATCCTACGAGCAGTACTTC,CASSGLAGGSYEQYF
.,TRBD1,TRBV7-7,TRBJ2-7,TGTGCTAGCAGCCCAACCGGGACAGGGGGCGGCGAGCAGTACTTC,CASSPTGTGGGEQYF
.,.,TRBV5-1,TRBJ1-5,TGCGCCAGCAGCTTTCTCCCGGGGGATCAGCCCCAGCATTTT,CASSFLPGDQPQHF
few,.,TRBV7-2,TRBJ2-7,TGTGCCAGCAGCCCGCAGGGTCGGGAGCAGTACTTC,CASSPQGREQYF
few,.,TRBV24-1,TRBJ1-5,TGTGCCACCAGTGTAAACAGGGACAATCAGCCCCAGCATTTT,CATSVNRDNQPQHF
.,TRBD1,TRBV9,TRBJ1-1,TGTGCCAGCAGCGTCCAGGGACAGGGAGATACTGAAGCTTTCTTT,CASSVQGQGDTEAFF
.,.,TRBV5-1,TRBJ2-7,TGCGCCAGCAACCAGGATACCTCCTACGAGCAGTACTTC,CASNQDTSYEQYF
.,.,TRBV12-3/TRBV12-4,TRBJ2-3,TGTGCCAGCAGCCCTCTCGGGGGCCGGGAAGATACGCAGTATTTT,CASSPLGGREDTQYF
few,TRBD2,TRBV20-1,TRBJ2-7,TGCAGTGCCTACGGACTAGCGGCTGGAGAGCAGTACTTC,CSAYGLAAGEQYF
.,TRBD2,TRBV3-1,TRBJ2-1,TGTGCCAGCAGCCAAGATCGGCTAGCGGGGCCCAATGAGCAGTTCTTC,CASSQDRLAGPNEQFF
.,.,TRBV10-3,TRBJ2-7,TGTGCCATCAAATCGACCGTACGATACGAGCAGTACTTC,CAIKSTVRYEQYF
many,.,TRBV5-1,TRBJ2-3,.,CASSTSTSGGATDTQYF
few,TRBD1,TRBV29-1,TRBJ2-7,TGCAGCGTGGCACTACCGGGACAGAACTCCTACGAGCAGTACTTC,CSVALPGQNSYEQYF
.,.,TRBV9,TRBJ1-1,TGTGCCAGCAGCGTAGATGGGGAGCAGGGTGAAGCTTTCTTT,CASSVDGEQGEAFF
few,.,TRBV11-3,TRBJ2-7,TGTGCCAGCAGCTTATGGGGGGTCCTCTCCTACGAGCAGTACTTC,CASSLWGVLSYEQYF
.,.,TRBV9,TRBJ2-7,TGTGCCAGCAGCAACGGGCAGCGGTCCTACGAGCAGTACTTC,CASSNGQRSYEQYF
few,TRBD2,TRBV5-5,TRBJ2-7,TGTGCCAGCAGACGTCTCCTAGCGGCCTATTCCTACGAGCAGTACTTC,CASRRLLAAYSYEQYF
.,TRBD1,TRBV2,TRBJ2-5,TGTGCCAGCAGGAGATGGACAGGAGTCCAAGAGACCCAGTACTTC,CASRRWTGVQETQYF
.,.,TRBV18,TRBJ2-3,TGTGCCAGCTCACCGCTACCAGAAGCAGATACGCAGTATTTT,CASSPLPEADTQYF
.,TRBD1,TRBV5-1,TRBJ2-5,TGCGCCAGCAGCTACTCTACAGGGGGAGTTCTCCAAGAGACCCAGTACTTC,CASSYSTGGVLQETQYF
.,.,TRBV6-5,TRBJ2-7,TGTGCCAGCAGTTACTCCGGGGGGCCTTCCTACGAGCAGTACTTC,CASSYSGGPSYEQYF
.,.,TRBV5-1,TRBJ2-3,TGCGCCAGCAGCTTGGACGGGCAGGAAGATACGCAGTATTTT,CASSLDGQEDTQYF
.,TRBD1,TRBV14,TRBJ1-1,TGTGCCAGCAGCCCAGGGGGAAGCACTGAAGCTTTCTTT,CASSPGGSTEAFF
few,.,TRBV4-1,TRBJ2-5,TGCGCCAGCAGCCAAGGGACAGGCCCGGGGGCCCAGTACTTC,CASSQGTGPGAQYF
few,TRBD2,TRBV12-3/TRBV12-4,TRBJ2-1,TGTGCCAGCAGTTTTTCTAGCGGGGGGGTGATGAACAATGAGCAGTTCTTC,CASSFSSGGVMNNEQFF
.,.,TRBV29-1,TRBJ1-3,TGCAGCGTCGGCGAGAGCCCCTCTGGAAACACCATATATTTT,CSVGESPSGNTIYF
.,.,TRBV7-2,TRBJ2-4,TGTGCCAGCAGCTTAGTTGGGGTTGGAGCCAAAAACATTCAGTACTTC,CASSLVGVGAKNIQYF
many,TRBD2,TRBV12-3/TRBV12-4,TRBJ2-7,TGTGCCAGCAGCCCTAGCGGGGGGGCCCACGAGCAGTACTTC,CASSPSGGAHEQYF
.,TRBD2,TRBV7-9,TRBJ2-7,TGTGCCAGCAGTCTAGCGGGAATAGGCTACGAGCAGTACTTC,CASSLAGIGYEQYF
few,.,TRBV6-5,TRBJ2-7,TGTGCCAGCAGTTACTCGTGGGCGGCCTACGAGCAGTACTTC,CASSYSWAAYEQYF
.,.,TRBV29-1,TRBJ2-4,TGCAGCGTTGCTGTCTCGGGCTTTATTCAGTACTTC,CSVAVSGFIQYF
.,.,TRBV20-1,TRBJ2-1,TGCAGTGCTAAGGGCGGGGCGGCCTACAATGAGCAGTTCTTC,CSAKGGAAYNEQFF
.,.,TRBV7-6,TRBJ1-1,TGTGCCAGCAGCCTAGGACAGTTCGCTGAAGCTTTCTTT,CASSLGQFAEAFF
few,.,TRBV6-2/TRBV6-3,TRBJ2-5,TGTGCCAGCAGTTACTCGGGTGGCAGAGAAGAGACCCAGTACTTC,CASSYSGGREETQYF
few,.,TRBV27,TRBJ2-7,TGTGCCAGCAGTTTATCTGGTCGGCAGCTCTACGAGCAGTACTTC,CASSLSGRQLYEQYF
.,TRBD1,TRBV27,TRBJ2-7,TGTGCCAGCAGTCCCATCGGGACAGGGCACGAGCAGTACTTC,CASSPIGTGHEQYF
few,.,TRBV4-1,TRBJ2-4,TGCGCCAGCAGCCAAGTCGCTCTAGCCAAAAACATTCAGTACTTC,CASSQVALAKNIQYF
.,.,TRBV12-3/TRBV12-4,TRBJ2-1,TGTGCCAGCAGTCGGGAGACCGTTTACAATGAGCAGTTCTTC,CASSRETVYNEQFF
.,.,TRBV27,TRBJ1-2,TGTGCCAGCAGAGCTTCTCAGGGACTCTATGGCTACACCTTC,CASRASQGLYGYTF
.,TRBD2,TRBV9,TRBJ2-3,TGTGCCAGCAGCGTAGGACTAGCGGGGGGGACAGATACGCAGTATTTT,CASSVGLAGGTDTQYF
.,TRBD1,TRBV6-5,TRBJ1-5,TGTGCCAGCAGTTACTCCGGGACAGGGGGTGAGCCCCAGCATTTT,CASSYSGTGGEPQHF
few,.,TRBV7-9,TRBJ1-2,TGTGCCAGCAGCTTAGGGCCATGGATGGGCTATGGCTACACCTTC,CASSLGPWMGYGYTF
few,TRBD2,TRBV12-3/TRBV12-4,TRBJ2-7,TGTGCCAGCAGTCTTGCGGGGGGGGGCTCCTACGAGCAGTACTTC,CASSLAGGGSYEQYF
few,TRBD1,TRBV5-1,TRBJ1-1,TGCGCCAGCACAGCGGACAGGGACACTGAAGCTTTCTTT,CASTADRDTEAFF
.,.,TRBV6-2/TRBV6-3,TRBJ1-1,TGTGCCAGCAGTTCCCACAGGTTAGGTGCTGAAGCTTTCTTT,CASSSHRLGAEAFF
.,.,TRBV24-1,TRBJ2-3,TGTGCCACCAGTGATTTATGGCCTGATACGCAGTATTTT,CATSDLWPDTQYF
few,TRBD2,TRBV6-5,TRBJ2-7,TGTGCCAGCAGACCGGGACTAGCCTGGTCCTACGAGCAGTACTTC,CASRPGLAWSYEQYF